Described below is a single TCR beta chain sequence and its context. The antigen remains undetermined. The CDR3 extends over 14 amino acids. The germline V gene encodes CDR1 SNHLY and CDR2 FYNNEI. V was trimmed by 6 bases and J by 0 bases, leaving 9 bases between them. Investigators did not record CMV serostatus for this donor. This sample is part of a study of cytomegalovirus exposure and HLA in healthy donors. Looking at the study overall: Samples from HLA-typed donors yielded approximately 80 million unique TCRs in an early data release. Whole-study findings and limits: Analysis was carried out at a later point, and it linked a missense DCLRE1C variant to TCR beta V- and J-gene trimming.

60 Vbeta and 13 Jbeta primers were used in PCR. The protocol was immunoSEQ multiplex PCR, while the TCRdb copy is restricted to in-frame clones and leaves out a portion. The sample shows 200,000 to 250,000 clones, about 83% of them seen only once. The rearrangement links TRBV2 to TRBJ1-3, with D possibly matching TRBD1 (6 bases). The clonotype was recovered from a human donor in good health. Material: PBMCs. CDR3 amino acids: CASRYRDSGNTIYF. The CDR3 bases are TGTGCCAGCAGGTACAGGGACTCTGGAAACACCATATATTTT.